The clone carrying this T cell receptor beta chain was detected only a few times. Its antigen is still unknown. Researchers used the Oncomine TCR Beta short-read assay to sequence DNA from cultured CD4+ T cells. TCRdb ran MiXCR on the PCR reads and lists one entry per CDR3 protein. Of some 9,600 distinct CDR3 sequences detected, around 27% appear once; the ten largest clones hold roughly 25%. This entry belongs to a study of vaccination and CD4 T cells after COVID-19. Whole-study context: Stimuli were overlapping spike peptide pools of SARS-CoV-2 and three common cold coronaviruses (HCoV-NL63, HCoV-OC43, HCoV-229E).

Germline CDR1 reads SGHVS; CDR2 reads FNYEAQ. V was trimmed by 3 bases and J by 5 bases, leaving 7 bases between them. CDR3 length: 12 amino acids. Treatment given: 10-day PBMC culture with coronavirus spike peptide pools or control peptides (ViraFEST assay). The clonotype originates from a human donor who received a COVID-19 vaccine. J is TRBJ2-5 and V is TRBV7-6; possibly TRBD2 for D (5 bases). This material consisted of CD4+ T cells from blood, cultured in vitro, taken before SARS-CoV-2 vaccination. CDR3 in DNA: TGTGCCAGCAGCTTTCAGCGGGAGACCCAGTACTTC. It specifies CASSFQRETQYF.